The next 25 T cell receptor beta chains were all read from a single sample in a study of blood T cell repertoires in COVID-19. Using immunoSEQ multiplex PCR, the repertoire was profiled, and TCRdb retains in-frame clones only, with some absent. This sample has approximately 220,000 clones, with 75% to 90% found just once. The specimen sequenced was peripheral blood. The receptors derive from a man in his forties with acute or convalescent COVID-19.

The chain uses TRBV5-6 and TRBJ1-1, with 9 bases identical to TRBD1. CDR3 size: 14 residues. Germline V CDR1 and CDR2: SGHDT, YYEEEE. V lost 2 bases, J lost 10 bases, and 9 bases stayed unmatched. CDR3 in DNA: TGTGCCAGCAGCTTATGGGGACAGGGCTGGGGAGCTTTCTTT. Its translation is CASSLWGQGWGAFF.

The chain combines TRBV24-1 with TRBJ2-1; 10 nucleotides align to TRBD1. The CDR3 has 16 residues. Germline CDR1 and CDR2: KGHDR and SFDVKD. Germline trimming cut 3 bases from V and 7 bases from J; bases unmatched to any gene: 8. CDR3 coding DNA: TGTGCCACCAGTGATCCCCGGGACAGGGGAGGGAATGAGCAGTTCTTC. Protein: CATSDPRDRGGNEQFF.

This clone was recorded once. The chain links TRBV6-2 or TRBV6-3 to TRBJ2-7; perhaps TRBD1 as D (5 bases). V gave up 6 bases and J gave up 1 base, with 16 bases separating them. Germline V gives CDR1 MNHEY, CDR2 SVGEGT. The CDR3 is 15 amino acids. CDR3 DNA sequence: TGTGCCAGCAGCCCTAGGGGAAGCTTTTCCTACGAGCAGTACTTC. Its translation: CASSPRGSFSYEQYF.

The rearrangement uses TRBV2 and TRBJ2-3, with 12 positions matching TRBD1. J gave up 6 bases and V 10 bases, and 8 bases lay outside the gene matches. The CDR3 runs to 14 residues. Germline V gives CDR1 SNHLY, CDR2 FYNNEI. CDR3 DNA: TGTGCCACCGCACGGGACAGGGGGCTTGATACGCAGTATTTT. As protein: CATARDRGLDTQYF. The entire variable domain, with the rest obtained from reference TRBV2 and TRBJ2-3, is as follows: EPEVTQTPSHQVTQMGQEVILRCVPISNHLYFYWYRQILGQKVEFLVSFYNNEISEKSEIFDDQFSVERPDGSNFTLKIRSTKLEDSAMYFCATARDRGLDTQYFGPGTRLTVL.

This clone was recorded once. V and J are TRBV4-2 and TRBJ2-7; TRBD2 agrees at 9 bases. Losses at the gene ends were 1 base for V and 7 bases for J; bases not matched to a gene: 8. The CDR3 spans 15 residues. Germline CDR1 and CDR2: LGHNA and YNFKEQ. This CDR3 is CASSQGAGGPLEQYF. The CDR3 DNA sequence: TGTGCCAGCAGCCAAGGAGCGGGAGGCCCCTTGGAGCAGTACTTC.

The chain couples TRBV7-7 to TRBJ2-1, with TRBD2 identical over 8 bases. Trimming took 5 bases from V and 7 from J; bases not matched to a gene: 10. The CDR3 has 15 residues. CDR1 is SSHAT and CDR2 is FNYEAQ in the germline V gene (reference sequence). CDR3 region: CASSPLGSGVNEQFF. For the CDR3, the DNA is TGTGCCAGCAGCCCTTTGGGTAGCGGGGTTAATGAGCAGTTCTTC.

J is TRBJ1-2 and V is TRBV5-1; TRBD1 is a possible D gene (6 bases). Germline V CDR1 and CDR2: SGHRS, YFSETQ. This CDR3 region has 15 residues. Between the trimmed V and J ends, which lost 4 bases and 7 bases, there was a span of 20 bases. CDR3 in amino acids: CASSPEGGTPIGYTF. The CDR3 bases are TGCGCCAGCAGCCCCGAAGGGGGAACCCCTATTGGCTACACCTTC.

The chain employs TRBV7-3 and TRBJ2-3; 8 positions match TRBD1. The J segment lost 4 bases and the V segment lost 5 bases, leaving 2 bases of the junction unmatched. The length of the CDR3 is 13 residues. Germline CDR1 is SGHTA and CDR2 is FQGTGA. The CDR3 protein is CASSPGGADTQYF. CDR3 DNA sequence: TGTGCCAGCAGCCCAGGGGGCGCAGATACGCAGTATTTT.

The chain couples TRBV25-1 to TRBJ2-5, with 9 nucleotides matching TRBD1. Germline lookup yields CDR1 MGHDK and CDR2 SYGVNS. The CDR3 has 13 amino acids. V lost 4 bases and J lost 5; bases outside the gene matches: 2. For the CDR3, the DNA is TGTGCCAGCAGTGGGACAGGGGCCGAGACCCAGTACTTC. Translating gives CASSGTGAETQYF. The variable domain in full, completed from reference TRBV25-1 and TRBJ2-5, reads EADIYQTPRYLVIGTGKKITLECSQTMGHDKMYWYQQDPGMELHLIHYSYGVNSTEKGDLSSESTVSRIRTEHFPLTLESARPSHTSQYLCASSGTGAETQYFGPGTRLLVL.

CDR3 nucleotide sequence: TGTGCCAGCAGCATGACAGGGGCGGCCTACAATGAGCAGTTCTTC. Translating it yields CASSMTGAAYNEQFF. The rearrangement links TRBV6-5 to TRBJ2-1; 8 bases align to TRBD1. Losses at the gene ends were 6 bases for V and 2 bases for J; bases not matched to a gene: 6. Germline CDR1 reads MNHEY; CDR2 reads SVGAGI. The length of the CDR3 is 15 residues.

The rearrangement uses TRBV5-4 and TRBJ1-1, with D possibly matching TRBD1 (5 bases). CDR1 and CDR2 from the germline V gene are SGHNT and YYREEE (reference sequence). V lost 7 bases and J lost 6, with 16 bases in between. The CDR3 contains 13 residues. The CDR3 loop is CASGGAGKAEAFF. CDR3 nucleotides: TGTGCCAGCGGCGGGGCAGGGAAGGCTGAAGCTTTCTTT.

The chain couples TRBV18 to TRBJ1-1; D remains unclear. Germline CDR1 and CDR2: KGHSH and LQKENI. The V and J ends lost 8 bases and 1 base respectively, with 11 bases between them. The CDR3 has 13 residues. CDR3 amino acids: CASLRSRNTEAFF. The DNA of the CDR3 is TGTGCCAGCCTCCGTAGCCGGAACACTGAAGCTTTCTTT.

V usage is TRBV7-3 and J usage is TRBJ2-1; TRBD1 might be the D (6 bases). Germline-derived CDR1 and CDR2 are SGHTA and FQGTGA. The germline V and J ends were trimmed by 5 bases and 5 bases, with 16 bases remaining between them. CDR3 length equals 15 residues. This CDR3 is CASSPSGTYHNEQFF. The CDR3 bases are TGTGCCAGCAGCCCCTCCGGGACATATCACAATGAGCAGTTCTTC.

The chain is built from TRBV19 and TRBJ1-1; maybe TRBD1 (6 bases). There are 14 residues in the CDR3. V was clipped by 5 bases and J by 3 bases, with 13 bases between them. Germline V lookup: CDR1 LNHDA, CDR2 SQIVND (reference sequence). As DNA, the CDR3 is TGTGCCAGTAGTCCCCCTTACAGGGACACTGAAGCTTTCTTT. Its translation is CASSPPYRDTEAFF. The whole variable domain, filled in from reference TRBV19 and TRBJ1-1, reads DGGITQSPKYLFRKEGQNVTLSCEQNLNHDAMYWYRQDPGQGLRLIYYSQIVNDFQKGDIAEGYSVSREKKESFPLTVTSAQKNPTAFYLCASSPPYRDTEAFFGQGTRLTVV.

The chain combines TRBV6-5 with TRBJ1-4; D is uncertain. The CDR3 consists of 15 residues. V shed 7 bases and J shed 2 bases, with 14 bases lying between them. Germline CDR1 and CDR2: MNHEY and SVGAGI. CDR3 sequence (DNA): TGTGCCAGCATCATCGCAGGAGGGACTAATGAAAAACTGTTTTTT. Translation: CASIIAGGTNEKLFF.

The gene calls are TRBV6-2 or TRBV6-3 and TRBJ2-7; tentative D call: TRBD2 (5 bases). The CDR3 spans 18 residues. Germline assignment: CDR1 MNHEY and CDR2 SVGEGT. V lost 6 bases, J lost 3 bases, and 27 bases lay in between. The CDR3 loop reads CASSLEMEWSGSYYEQYF. For the CDR3, the DNA is TGTGCCAGCAGCCTCGAAATGGAGTGGAGCGGATCCTACTACGAGCAGTACTTC.

The chain combines TRBV7-9 with TRBJ1-1; the match to TRBD1 covers 7 bases. The J segment lost 8 bases and the V segment lost 0 bases, leaving 3 bases of the junction unmatched. This CDR3 is 13 amino acids long. The germline CDR1 and CDR2 sequences are SEHNR and FQNEAQ (reference sequence). The CDR3 DNA reads TGTGCCAGCAGCTTAGCTTACAGGGGAGAAGCTTTCTTT. Translating gives CASSLAYRGEAFF.

This clone was counted a single time. The genes are TRBV7-2 and TRBJ1-3, with a possible D match to TRBD1 (6 bases). This CDR3 region has 14 residues. Trimming left V 5 bases short and J 4 bases short, with 12 bases between. Per the germline V gene, CDR1 is SGHTA and CDR2 is FQGNSA. The CDR3 reads CASSLDSYGNTIYF. The CDR3 DNA reads TGTGCCAGCAGCCTGGACAGCTACGGAAACACCATATATTTT. Drawing the rest from reference TRBV7-2 and TRBJ1-3, the complete variable domain is GAGVSQSPSNKVTEKGKDVELRCDPISGHTALYWYRQSLGQGLEFLIYFQGNSAPDKSGLPSDRFSAERTGGSVSTLTIQRTQQEDSAVYLCASSLDSYGNTIYFGEGSWLTVV.

Concerning this clone itself: The same CDR3 also results from other DNA sequences found in this sample. DNA of the CDR3: TGTGCCAGCAGCCGGCAGGATGAGCAGTACTTC. Its protein product is CASSRQDEQYF. This chain uses TRBV6-5 with TRBJ2-7; D is unresolved. The ends were cut back, 6 bases at V and 7 bases at J, with 10 bases in the middle. The CDR3 length is 11 residues. The germline V gene has CDR1 MNHEY and CDR2 SVGAGI.

The V and J genes are TRBV24-1 and TRBJ1-5, with a tentative D call TRBD1 (5 bases). Germline-derived CDR1 and CDR2 are KGHDR and SFDVKD. V shed 9 bases and J shed 2 bases, with 10 bases lying between them. CDR3 length equals 13 residues. CDR3 sequence reads: CATQQDGNQPQHF. The CDR3 DNA is TGTGCCACCCAACAGGACGGCAATCAGCCCCAGCATTTT.

The chain is built from TRBV7-2 and TRBJ1-5; 9 nucleotides agree with TRBD1. This CDR3 is 15 amino acids long. From germline, CDR1 is SGHTA and CDR2 FQGNSA. The V and J ends lost 1 base and 5 bases, in that order; junction bases with no gene match: 3. The CDR3 protein is CASSLGDREHQPQHF. Here the CDR3 DNA reads TGTGCCAGCAGCTTAGGGGACAGGGAGCATCAGCCCCAGCATTTT.

Only a few counts were recorded for this clone. The chain has TRBV7-8 and TRBJ1-4; a possible D gene is TRBD1 (5 bases). The V end lost 1 base, the J end lost 4 bases, and 10 bases lay between the germline ends. Looked up from germline, CDR1 is SGHVS and CDR2 is FQNEAQ. CDR3 length equals 15 residues. This CDR3 is CASSLDQGFNEKLFF. The CDR3, as DNA: TGTGCCAGCAGCTTAGATCAGGGTTTTAATGAAAAACTGTTTTTT.

This rearrangement joins TRBV7-9 to TRBJ1-3; perhaps TRBD1 as D (5 bases). V lost 3 bases, J lost 2 bases, and 14 bases lay in between. The CDR3 length is 16 residues. CDR1 is SEHNR, CDR2 FQNEAQ, per germline (reference sequence). CDR3 region: CASSFTGPSAGNTIYF. In DNA form, the CDR3 reads TGTGCCAGCAGCTTTACAGGTCCAAGCGCTGGAAACACCATATATTTT. Filled out from reference TRBV7-9 and TRBJ1-3, the complete variable domain reads DTGVSQNPRHKITKRGQNVTFRCDPISEHNRLYWYRQTLGQGPEFLTYFQNEAQLEKSRLLSDRFSAERPKGSFSTLEIQRTEQGDSAMYLCASSFTGPSAGNTIYFGEGSWLTVV.

The chain uses TRBV11-3 and TRBJ2-1; no clear D gene. CDR3 size: 15 residues. Germline lookup yields CDR1 SGHNT and CDR2 YENEEA. Trimming took 3 bases from V and 0 from J, leaving 9 bases between them. In nucleotides, the CDR3 is TGTGCCAGCAGCTTTGACGGGTCCTCCTACAATGAGCAGTTCTTC. Amino acid sequence: CASSFDGSSYNEQFF.

The chain employs TRBV5-1 and TRBJ2-5; possibly TRBD2 for D (5 bases). The V gene lost 1 base and the J gene lost 4 bases, with 14 bases spanning the gap. The germline V gene encodes CDR1 SGHRS and CDR2 YFSETQ. The CDR3 has 15 residues. CDR3 bases: TGCGCCAGCAGCTTGAATGACGGGAACTTAGAGACCCAGTACTTC. Amino acids: CASSLNDGNLETQYF.